Listed here are 18 T cell receptor beta chains from one sample, sequenced in a study of T cell changes during pregnancy in multiple sclerosis. Here immunoSEQ multiplex PCR was the method, and the copy in TCRdb shows in-frame clones only, minus some. The sample includes approximately 85,000 clones, 80% to 95% of them seen just once. The specimen comprised peripheral blood, sampled in the first trimester of pregnancy. These TCRs come from a female donor with multiple sclerosis, enrolled in a pregnancy study.

The chain employs TRBV28 and TRBJ1-2; 8 positions match TRBD1. Germline values: CDR1 MDHEN, CDR2 SYDVKM. The junction had 8 bases not matched to a gene; V was cut back by 2 bases and J by 12 bases. The length of the CDR3 is 13 residues. CDR3 sequence (DNA): TGTGCCAGCAGTTTAACTGACAGGGGCATCGACACCTTC. Protein product: CASSLTDRGIDTF.

This chain links TRBV10-3 with TRBJ2-1, with TRBD2 as a possible D gene (5 bases). Germline lookup yields CDR1 ENHRY and CDR2 SYGVKD. CDR3 length equals 15 residues. Trimming took off 6 bases at V and 0 bases at J, with 12 bases between the two ends. This CDR3 is CAIRPLGSSYNEQFF. The CDR3 nucleotides read TGTGCCATCAGACCTTTGGGGAGCTCCTACAATGAGCAGTTCTTC.

This chain's CDR3 is CASSDRAKNIQYF. The CDR3 nucleotides read TGTGCCAGCAGTGACAGAGCCAAAAACATTCAGTACTTC. J is TRBJ2-4 and V is TRBV6-1; the D is unclear. Germline values: CDR1 MNHNS, CDR2 SASEGT. The CDR3 contains 13 residues. V lost 3 bases and J 0 bases, leaving 3 bases between the germline ends.

The chain is built from TRBV10-3 and TRBJ2-7; 11 bases fit TRBD2. Looked up from germline, CDR1 is ENHRY and CDR2 is SYGVKD. V lost 4 bases, J lost 3 bases, and 5 bases stayed unmatched. CDR3 size: 15 residues. This CDR3 reads CAISGGTSGHYEQYF. The CDR3 DNA sequence: TGTGCCATCAGTGGAGGGACTAGCGGCCACTACGAGCAGTACTTC.

DNA for the CDR3: TGTGCCAGCAGCTCTCTTGGGACAGGGCTCGAGCAGTACTTC. It codes for CASSSLGTGLEQYF. This rearrangement joins TRBV7-2 to TRBJ2-7; TRBD1 matches 9 bases. Germline values: CDR1 SGHTA, CDR2 FQGNSA. The CDR3 has 14 residues. V lost 4 bases, J lost 6 bases, and 7 bases stayed unmatched.

In regard to this clone: A clone one base away is much larger, so this may be a read error. J is TRBJ2-5 and V is TRBV5-4; 10 bases agree with TRBD2. V was clipped by 2 bases and J by 5 bases; unmatched bases: 6. Germline V lookup: CDR1 SGHNT, CDR2 YYREEE (reference sequence). The CDR3 covers 15 residues. This CDR3 is CASSLAGGPGETQYF. CDR3 coding DNA: TGTGCCAGCAGCTTAGCGGGAGGGCCGGGGGAGACCCAGTACTTC. Based on the CDR3 plus reference TRBV5-4 and TRBJ2-5, the full variable domain is ETGVTQSPTHLIKTRGQQVTLRCSSQSGHNTVSWYQQALGQGPQFIFQYYREEENGRGNFPPRFSGLQFPNYSSELNVNALELDDSALYLCASSLAGGPGETQYFGPGTRLLVL.

The chain is built from TRBV19 and TRBJ1-4; 8 bases match TRBD1. CDR3 length: 13 residues. The V gene's germline CDR1 is LNHDA and CDR2 SQIVND (reference sequence). J lost 8 bases, V lost 5 bases, and 4 bases had no gene match. The CDR3 DNA is TGTGCCAGTAGTCGGGACAGGAGAGAAAAACTGTTTTTT. Amino acid sequence: CASSRDRREKLFF.

This chain links TRBV2 with TRBJ2-1; D is unresolved. Looked up from germline, CDR1 is SNHLY and CDR2 is FYNNEI. With 3 bases removed from V and 6 bases from J, the gap between germline ends came to 12 bases. The CDR3 spans 14 residues. Written as DNA, the CDR3 is TGTGCCAGCAGTGATCGGTCCCTTCGCAATGAGCAGTTCTTC. This encodes CASSDRSLRNEQFF.

The V and J genes are TRBV29-1 and TRBJ2-2; TRBD1 matches 9 bases. The CDR3 spans 15 residues. With 6 bases clipped from V and 7 bases from J, the junction kept 12 bases outside the gene matches. Germline assignment: CDR1 SQVTM and CDR2 ANQGSEA. CDR3 bases: TGCAGCGTCCTAATTACAGGGGGCGCGGGCGGGGAGCTGTTTTTT. Protein product: CSVLITGGAGGELFF.

The CDR3, as DNA: TGTGCCAGCGACCAGCGGGAGGGAGTCGATGAGCAGTTCTTC. This gives the protein CASDQREGVDEQFF. This sequence joins TRBV5-6 and TRBJ2-1, with 10 bases lining up with TRBD2. This CDR3 is 14 amino acids long. After removal of 7 bases from V and 8 bases from J, the junction contained 9 bases not matched to a gene. Germline V gene lookup returns CDR1 SGHDT and CDR2 YYEEEE.

The V and J genes are TRBV5-1 and TRBJ1-1; D is undetermined. Per the germline V gene, CDR1 is SGHRS and CDR2 is YFSETQ. V gave up 0 bases and J gave up 3 bases, with 9 bases separating them. The CDR3 runs 14 residues. The CDR3 is CASSLDLDYTEAFF. CDR3 in DNA: TGCGCCAGCAGCTTGGATTTGGACTACACTGAAGCTTTCTTT.

The rearrangement joins TRBV30 to TRBJ2-7; TRBD2 agrees at 9 bases. V lost 3 bases and J lost 4; bases outside the gene matches: 4. This CDR3 is 13 amino acids long. CDR1 GTSNPN and CDR2 SVGIG come from the germline V gene (reference sequence). CDR3 sequence (DNA): TGTGCCTGGAGGGCTAGCGGGACTTACGAGCAGTACTTC. Amino acid sequence: CAWRASGTYEQYF. The full variable domain, in which reference TRBV30 and TRBJ2-7 provide the parts outside the CDR3, is SQTIHQWPATLVQPVGSPLSLECTVEGTSNPNLYWYRQAAGRGLQLLFYSVGIGQISSEVPQNLSASRPQDRQFILSSKKLLLSDSGFYLCAWRASGTYEQYFGPGTRLTVT.

The rearrangement uses TRBV5-4 and TRBJ2-5; 10 positions match TRBD2. J lost 5 bases, V lost 3 bases, and 13 bases had no gene match. Looked up from germline, CDR1 is SGHNT and CDR2 is YYREEE (reference sequence). This CDR3 comprises 17 residues. CDR3: CASSSSYSGGASETQYF. The CDR3 nucleotides read TGTGCCAGCAGCTCCTCTTACAGCGGGGGGGCGTCGGAGACCCAGTACTTC.

The chain recombines TRBV6-5 with TRBJ2-7; tentative D call: TRBD1 (7 bases). V was clipped by 8 bases and J by 5 bases, with 13 bases between them. The germline V gene encodes CDR1 MNHEY and CDR2 SVGAGI. The CDR3 has 12 residues. CDR3 region: CASAGGKNEQYF. The CDR3 DNA follows: TGTGCCAGCGCAGGGGGGAAGAACGAGCAGTACTTC.

The chain has TRBV14 and TRBJ2-1; 8 bases match TRBD1. Germline V lookup: CDR1 SGHDN, CDR2 FVKESK. The V segment lost 4 bases and the J segment 0 bases; nucleotides outside the gene matches: 11. The CDR3 has 18 amino acids. Here the CDR3 DNA reads TGTGCCAGCAGCCGATGGACAGGGCCTATTACCTCCTACAATGAGCAGTTCTTC. Its protein is CASSRWTGPITSYNEQFF.

This rearrangement joins TRBV29-1 to TRBJ2-2; TRBD2 might be the D (6 bases). CDR3 length: 14 residues. Between the trimmed V and J ends, which lost 6 bases and 3 bases, there was a span of 14 bases. Germline-derived CDR1 and CDR2 are SQVTM and ANQGSEA. DNA for the CDR3: TGCAGCGTACGCGATAGCGGCGACACCGGGGAGCTGTTTTTT. As protein: CSVRDSGDTGELFF.

V gene TRBV5-1 combines with J gene TRBJ2-1; D might be TRBD1 (5 bases). Trimming stripped 1 base from V and 5 bases from J, with 19 bases between. The CDR3 has 17 amino acids. Germline assignment: CDR1 SGHRS and CDR2 YFSETQ. CDR3 sequence: CASSLRETGYFDNEQFF. CDR3 DNA: TGCGCCAGCAGCTTGCGCGAAACAGGATACTTTGACAATGAGCAGTTCTTC.

This clone came up a few times. The chain joins TRBV18 to TRBJ1-6; D gene uncertain. CDR1 and CDR2 from the germline V gene are KGHSH and LQKENI. V lost 6 bases and J 9 bases, leaving 12 bases between the germline ends. The CDR3 spans 13 residues. CDR3 bases: TGTGCCAGCTCCCGGGAAGAAGGTTCACCCCTCCACTTT. This gives the protein CASSREEGSPLHF. The full variable domain, rest sourced from reference TRBV18 and TRBJ1-6, is NAGVMQNPRHLVRRRGQEARLRCSPMKGHSHVYWYRQLPEEGLKFMVYLQKENIIDESGMPKERFSAEFPKEGPSILRIQQVVRGDSAAYFCASSREEGSPLHFGNGTRLTVT.